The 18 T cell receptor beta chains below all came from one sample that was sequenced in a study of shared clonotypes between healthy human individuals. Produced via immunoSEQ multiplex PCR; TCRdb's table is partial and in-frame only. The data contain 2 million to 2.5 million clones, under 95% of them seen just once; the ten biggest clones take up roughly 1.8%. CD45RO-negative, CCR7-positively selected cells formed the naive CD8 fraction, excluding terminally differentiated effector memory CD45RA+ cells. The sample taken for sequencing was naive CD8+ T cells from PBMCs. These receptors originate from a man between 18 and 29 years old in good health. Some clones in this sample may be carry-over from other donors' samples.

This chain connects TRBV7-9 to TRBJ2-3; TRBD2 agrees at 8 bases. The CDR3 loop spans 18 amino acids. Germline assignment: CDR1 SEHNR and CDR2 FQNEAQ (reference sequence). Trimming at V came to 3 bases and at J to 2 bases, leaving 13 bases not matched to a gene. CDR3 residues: CASSFPNRIAGLTDTQYF. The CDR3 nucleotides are TGTGCCAGCAGCTTCCCTAATCGAATAGCGGGGCTCACAGATACGCAGTATTTT.

CDR3 amino acids: CASSADGGTDTQYF. The DNA for the CDR3 is TGCGCCAGCAGCGCTGATGGGGGCACAGATACGCAGTATTTT. The chain joins TRBV5-1 to TRBJ2-3; D gene unclear. In germline, CDR1 is SGHRS, CDR2 YFSETQ. Trimming left V 4 bases short and J 1 base short, with 10 bases between. CDR3 size: 14 residues.

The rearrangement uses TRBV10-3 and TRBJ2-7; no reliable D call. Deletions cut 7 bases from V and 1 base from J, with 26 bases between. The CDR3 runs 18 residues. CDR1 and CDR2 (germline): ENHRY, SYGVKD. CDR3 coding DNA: TGTGCCATCACAAAACACCGACCGGGCAGGACCATGTCCTACGAGCAGTACTTC. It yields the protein CAITKHRPGRTMSYEQYF.

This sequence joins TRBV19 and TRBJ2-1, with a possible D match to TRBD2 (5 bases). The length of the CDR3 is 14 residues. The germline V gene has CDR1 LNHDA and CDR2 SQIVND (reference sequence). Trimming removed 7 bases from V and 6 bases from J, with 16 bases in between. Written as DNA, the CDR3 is TGTGCCAGTACCCTCACTCCGGGGAGCAATGAGCAGTTCTTC. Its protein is CASTLTPGSNEQFF.

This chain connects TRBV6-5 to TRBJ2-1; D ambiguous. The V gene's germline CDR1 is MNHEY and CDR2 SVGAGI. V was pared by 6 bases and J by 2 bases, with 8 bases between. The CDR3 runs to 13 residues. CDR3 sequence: CASSAGPYNEQFF. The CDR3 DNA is TGTGCCAGCAGCGCCGGTCCCTACAATGAGCAGTTCTTC.

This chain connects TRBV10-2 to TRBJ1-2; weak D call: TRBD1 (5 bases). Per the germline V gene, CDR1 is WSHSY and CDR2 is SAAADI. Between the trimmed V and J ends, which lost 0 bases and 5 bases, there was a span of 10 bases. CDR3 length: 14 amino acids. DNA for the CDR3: TGCGCCAGCAGTGAGTCAGCGGCAGGGTATGGCTACACCTTC. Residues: CASSESAAGYGYTF.

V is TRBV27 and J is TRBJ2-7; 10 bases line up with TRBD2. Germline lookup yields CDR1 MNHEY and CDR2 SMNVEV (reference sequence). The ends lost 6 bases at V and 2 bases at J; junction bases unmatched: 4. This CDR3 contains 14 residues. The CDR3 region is CASRSGRGTYEQYF. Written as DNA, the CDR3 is TGTGCCAGCAGGAGCGGGAGGGGCACCTACGAGCAGTACTTC.

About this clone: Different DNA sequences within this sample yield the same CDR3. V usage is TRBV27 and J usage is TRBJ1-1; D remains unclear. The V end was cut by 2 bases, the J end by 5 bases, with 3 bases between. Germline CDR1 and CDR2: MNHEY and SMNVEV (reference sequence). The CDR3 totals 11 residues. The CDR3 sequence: CASSLGTEAFF. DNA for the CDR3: TGTGCCAGCAGTTTAGGTACTGAAGCTTTCTTT.

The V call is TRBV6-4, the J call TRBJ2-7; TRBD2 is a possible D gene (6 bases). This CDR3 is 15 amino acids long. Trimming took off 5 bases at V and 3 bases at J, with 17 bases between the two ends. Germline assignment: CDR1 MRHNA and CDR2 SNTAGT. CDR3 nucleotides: TGTGCCAGCAGTACTTTCGAGGACTATCACTACGAGCAGTACTTC. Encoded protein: CASSTFEDYHYEQYF.

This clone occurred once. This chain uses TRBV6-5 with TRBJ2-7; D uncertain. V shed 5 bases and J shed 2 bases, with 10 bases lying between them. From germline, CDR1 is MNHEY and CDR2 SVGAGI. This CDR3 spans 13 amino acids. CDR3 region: CASSGPIPYEQYF. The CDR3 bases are TGTGCCAGCAGTGGACCAATCCCCTACGAGCAGTACTTC.

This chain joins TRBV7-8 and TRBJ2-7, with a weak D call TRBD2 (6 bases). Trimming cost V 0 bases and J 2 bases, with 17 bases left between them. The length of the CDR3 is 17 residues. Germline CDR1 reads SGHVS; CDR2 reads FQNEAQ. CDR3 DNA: TGTGCCAGCAGCTTAGCGGTCGGGGGTCGATACCCCTACGAGCAGTACTTC. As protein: CASSLAVGGRYPYEQYF.

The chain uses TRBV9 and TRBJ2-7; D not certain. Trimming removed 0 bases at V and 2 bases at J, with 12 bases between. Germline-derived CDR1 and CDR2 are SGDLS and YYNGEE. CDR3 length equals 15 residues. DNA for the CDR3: TGTGCCAGCAGCGTAGTTCCCAGCAATACCTACGAGCAGTACTTC. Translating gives CASSVVPSNTYEQYF.

The CDR3 sequence: CASSSRLVAGGPLDTQYF. The CDR3 coding sequence is TGCGCCAGCAGCTCCCGGTTGGTGGCGGGAGGGCCTCTGGATACGCAGTATTTT. The V call is TRBV5-1, the J call TRBJ2-3, with 9 positions matching TRBD2. Germline CDR1 SGHRS, CDR2 YFSETQ. The CDR3 is 18 residues long. The J segment lost 6 bases and the V segment lost 3 bases, leaving 17 bases of the junction unmatched.

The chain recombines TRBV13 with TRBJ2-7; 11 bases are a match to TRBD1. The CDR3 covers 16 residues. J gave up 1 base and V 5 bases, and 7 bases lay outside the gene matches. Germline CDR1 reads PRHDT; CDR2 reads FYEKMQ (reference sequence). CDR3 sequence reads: CASSTRTGGQSYEQYF. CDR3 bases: TGTGCCAGCAGCACCCGGACAGGGGGCCAATCCTACGAGCAGTACTTC.

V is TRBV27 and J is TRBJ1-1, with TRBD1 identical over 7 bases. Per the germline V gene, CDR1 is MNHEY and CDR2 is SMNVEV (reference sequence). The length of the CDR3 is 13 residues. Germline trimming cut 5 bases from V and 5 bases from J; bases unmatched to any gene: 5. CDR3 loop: CASSGTGATEAFF. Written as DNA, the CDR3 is TGTGCCAGCAGTGGAACAGGGGCGACTGAAGCTTTCTTT.

CDR3 in amino acids: CASSLMGGDTQYF. The CDR3 DNA reads as TGTGCCAGCAGCTTAATGGGCGGTGATACGCAGTATTTT. The chain carries TRBV7-3 and TRBJ2-3; D gene ambiguous. Per the germline V gene, CDR1 is SGHTA and CDR2 is FQGTGA. The CDR3 is made up of 13 amino acids. V was shortened by 1 base and J by 6 bases, with 8 bases between the two germline ends.

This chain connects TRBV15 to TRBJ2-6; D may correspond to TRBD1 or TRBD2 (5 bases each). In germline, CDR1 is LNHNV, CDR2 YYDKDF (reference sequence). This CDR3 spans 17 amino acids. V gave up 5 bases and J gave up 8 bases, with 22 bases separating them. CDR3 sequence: CATSGGKTRDRTNVLTF. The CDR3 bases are TGTGCCACCAGCGGGGGAAAGACCCGGGACCGAACCAACGTCCTGACTTTC. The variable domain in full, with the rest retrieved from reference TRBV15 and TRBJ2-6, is DAMVIQNPRYQVTQFGKPVTLSCSQTLNHNVMYWYQQKSSQAPKLLFHYYDKDFNNEADTPDNFQSRRPNTSFCFLDIRSPGLGDTAMYLCATSGGKTRDRTNVLTFGAGSRLTVL.

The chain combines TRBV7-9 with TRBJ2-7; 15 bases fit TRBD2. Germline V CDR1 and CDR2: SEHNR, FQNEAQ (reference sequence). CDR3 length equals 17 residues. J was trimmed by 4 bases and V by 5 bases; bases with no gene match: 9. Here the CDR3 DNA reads TGTGCCAGCAGCACGCTTTCCGGGACTAGCGGGAGGTACGAGCAGTACTTC. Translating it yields CASSTLSGTSGRYEQYF.